Listed here are 30 T cell receptor beta chains from one sample, sequenced in a study of cytomegalovirus exposure and HLA in healthy donors. PCR was performed using 60 Vbeta and 13 Jbeta primers. Only in-frame clones appear in the TCRdb table, and some are missing; sequencing was by immunoSEQ multiplex PCR. The data show approximately 190,000 clones, about 85% seen once. The specimen was PBMCs. These receptors all come from a boy under 10 years old in good health and CMV-seronegative.

The chain couples TRBV7-9 to TRBJ1-2; tentative D call: TRBD1 (6 bases). The ends were cut back, 1 base at V and 2 bases at J, with 11 bases in the middle. CDR3 length: 15 amino acids. Germline V gene sequence: CDR1 SEHNR, CDR2 FQNEAQ (reference sequence). The CDR3 protein is CASSLDAGVNYGYTF. CDR3 nucleotide sequence: TGTGCCAGCAGCTTAGATGCAGGGGTCAACTATGGCTACACCTTC.

This chain joins TRBV7-2 and TRBJ2-1; possible D gene TRBD1, 5 bases. Germline-derived CDR1 and CDR2 are SGHTA and FQGNSA. This CDR3 is built from 14 residues. The ends were cut back, 6 bases at V and 5 bases at J, with 14 bases in the middle. DNA for the CDR3: TGTGCCAGCAGGTCCCGCTCAGGGAACAATGAGCAGTTCTTC. This encodes CASRSRSGNNEQFF.

This clone has just one count. The rearrangement links TRBV28 to TRBJ2-5, with TRBD1 as a possible D gene (10 bases). V was clipped by 5 bases and J by 3 bases, with 31 bases between them. The CDR3 contains 20 residues. Germline CDR1 and CDR2: MDHEN and SYDVKM. The CDR3 loop reads CASSLTGTGEVAGEKETQYF. CDR3 coding DNA: TGTGCCAGCAGTCTAACCGGGACAGGGGAAGTAGCGGGAGAGAAAGAGACCCAGTACTTC.

The chain combines TRBV7-9 with TRBJ2-7; no definite D call. V was trimmed by 2 bases and J by 0 bases, leaving 8 bases between them. Germline V CDR1 and CDR2: SEHNR, FQNEAQ (reference sequence). This CDR3 is 14 amino acids long. The CDR3, as DNA: TGTGCCAGCAGCTTACGCGGAAACTCCTACGAGCAGTACTTC. Its translation is CASSLRGNSYEQYF.

This rearrangement joins TRBV15 to TRBJ2-4; maybe TRBD1 (6 bases). This CDR3 has 14 residues. V lost 5 bases and J lost 9, with 17 bases in between. Germline assignment: CDR1 LNHNV and CDR2 YYDKDF (reference sequence). Here the CDR3 reads CATSERHREAIQYF. For the CDR3, the DNA is TGTGCCACCAGCGAACGACACAGGGAAGCCATTCAGTACTTC.

V gene TRBV9 combines with J gene TRBJ2-3; 8 nucleotides align to TRBD1. CDR3 length equals 13 residues. The ends lost 4 bases at V and 7 bases at J; junction bases unmatched: 5. CDR1 and CDR2 from the germline V gene are SGDLS and YYNGEE. CDR3 bases: TGTGCCAGCAGCTCAGGGGGCGCATATACGCAGTATTTT. Translated: CASSSGGAYTQYF.

This rearrangement joins TRBV2 to TRBJ1-2; D uncertain. Per germline, CDR1 SNHLY and CDR2 FYNNEI. The CDR3 spans 16 residues. Trimming took 2 bases from V and 1 from J, leaving 14 bases between them. CDR3 amino acids: CASSERVGGYNYGYTF. The CDR3 nucleotides are TGTGCCAGCAGTGAACGGGTTGGAGGGTATAACTATGGCTACACCTTC.

The chain employs TRBV27 and TRBJ2-7; tentative D call: TRBD2 (6 bases). Per the germline V gene, CDR1 is MNHEY and CDR2 is SMNVEV (reference sequence). This CDR3 contains 14 residues. V lost 6 bases and J lost 7, with 19 bases in between. CDR3 protein: CASREDGRLREQYF. CDR3 nucleotide sequence: TGTGCCAGCAGGGAAGACGGGAGACTCAGGGAGCAGTACTTC.

V is TRBV7-2 and J is TRBJ2-3; D gene uncertain. The germline gives CDR1 SGHTA, CDR2 FQGNSA. V was clipped by 5 bases and J by 5 bases, with 11 bases between them. This CDR3 comprises 13 residues. The CDR3 DNA follows: TGTGCCAGCAGCCGTTACCAGTTAGATACGCAGTATTTT. Its translation: CASSRYQLDTQYF.

This sequence joins TRBV6-1 and TRBJ1-5, with 11 bases matching TRBD1. This CDR3 is built from 14 residues. Germline V CDR1 and CDR2: MNHNS, SASEGT. V lost 11 bases to trimming and J lost 1 base; unmatched junction nucleotides: 4. The CDR3 loop reads CAVGTGGSNQPQHF. The DNA of the CDR3 is TGTGCCGTAGGGACAGGGGGAAGCAATCAGCCCCAGCATTTT.

This sequence joins TRBV6-5 and TRBJ2-1; 7 nucleotides line up with TRBD2. Germline-derived CDR1 and CDR2 are MNHEY and SVGAGI. The V segment lost 5 bases and the J segment 7 bases; nucleotides outside the gene matches: 11. This CDR3 spans 15 amino acids. The CDR3: CASSPPTSSPNEQFF. Here the CDR3 DNA reads TGTGCCAGCAGTCCTCCGACTAGCTCCCCTAATGAGCAGTTCTTC.

The chain employs TRBV5-1 and TRBJ2-7; a weak D match, TRBD1 (6 bases). From germline, CDR1 is SGHRS and CDR2 YFSETQ. V lost 4 bases and J 3 bases, leaving 17 bases between the germline ends. The length of the CDR3 is 15 residues. The CDR3 loop reads CASSLEGQPSYEQYF. The CDR3 coding sequence is TGCGCCAGCAGCCTGGAAGGACAGCCAAGCTACGAGCAGTACTTC.

The genes are TRBV6-5 and TRBJ1-1; tentatively, D is TRBD1 (6 bases). From germline, CDR1 is MNHEY and CDR2 SVGAGI. This CDR3 has 14 residues. V shed 6 bases and J shed 1 base, with 12 bases lying between them. CDR3: CASRLRTENTEAFF. CDR3 DNA: TGTGCCAGCAGATTAAGGACAGAGAACACTGAAGCTTTCTTT.

This chain links TRBV19 with TRBJ1-1; weak D call: TRBD1 (5 bases). Germline assignment: CDR1 LNHDA and CDR2 SQIVND (reference sequence). Between the trimmed V and J ends, which lost 8 bases and 0 bases, there was a span of 13 bases. The CDR3 sequence is 14 residues long. The CDR3 region has the DNA TGTGCCAGTCAACCAGGGTTTCTGAACACTGAAGCTTTCTTT. Its protein product is CASQPGFLNTEAFF.

This chain links TRBV7-9 with TRBJ2-5, with D possibly being TRBD2 (5 bases). The CDR3 covers 15 residues. V lost 6 bases and J lost 5, with 19 bases in between. The germline V gene encodes CDR1 SEHNR and CDR2 FQNEAQ (reference sequence). The chain's CDR3 is CASRTQGSSLETQYF. DNA of the CDR3: TGTGCCAGCAGAACCCAAGGGTCTAGCCTTGAGACCCAGTACTTC.

Regarding this clone: The junction shows a germline mismatch at one end, possibly a read error. The rearrangement links TRBV7-9 to TRBJ2-5; weak D call: TRBD1 (6 bases). Per germline, CDR1 SEHNR and CDR2 FQNEAQ (reference sequence). There are 13 residues in the CDR3. CDR3 sequence reads: CSSSLSGEETQYF. Written as DNA, the CDR3 is TGTTCCAGCAGCTTGTCAGGGGAAGAGACCCAGTACTTC. The whole variable domain, filled in from reference TRBV7-9 and TRBJ2-5, reads DTGVSQNPRHKITKRGQNVTFRCDPISEHNRLYWYRQTLGQGPEFLTYFQNEAQLEKSRLLSDRFSAERPKGSFSTLEIQRTEQGDSAMYLCSSSLSGEETQYFGPGTRLLVL.

The CDR3: CASSLGQGRNEQYF. Here the CDR3 DNA reads TGCGCCAGCAGCTTGGGACAGGGTAGGAACGAGCAGTACTTC. The chain combines TRBV5-1 with TRBJ2-7, with 7 bases fitting TRBD1. CDR3 size: 14 residues. The germline gives CDR1 SGHRS, CDR2 YFSETQ. Trimming cost V 0 bases and J 5 bases; bases outside gene matches: 5.

This clone has more than one count but fewer than ten. The chain uses TRBV5-1 and TRBJ1-5, with 7 bases that match TRBD1. Germline trimming cut 0 bases from V and 2 bases from J; bases unmatched to any gene: 5. The CDR3 totals 16 residues. Looked up from germline, CDR1 is SGHRS and CDR2 is YFSETQ. In DNA form, the CDR3 reads TGCGCCAGCAGCTTGGCAGGAGGGGGCGGCAATCAGCCCCAGCATTTT. Residues: CASSLAGGGGNQPQHF.

The rearrangement links TRBV5-4 to TRBJ1-1; tentatively, D is TRBD1 (5 bases). V was shortened by 0 bases and J by 3 bases, with 15 bases between the two germline ends. The CDR3 spans 16 residues. CDR1 and CDR2 from the germline V gene are SGHNT and YYREEE (reference sequence). The CDR3 loop reads CASSLDPGKADTEAFF. The DNA of the CDR3 is TGTGCCAGCAGCTTGGACCCAGGGAAGGCGGACACTGAAGCTTTCTTT.

The chain has TRBV30 and TRBJ1-3; TRBD1 is a possible D gene (6 bases). The germline V gene encodes CDR1 GTSNPN and CDR2 SVGIG (reference sequence). Trimming left V 0 bases short and J 3 bases short, with 12 bases between. The CDR3 extends over 15 amino acids. Here the CDR3 DNA reads TGTGCCTGGAGTGTACCCCAGGGGAATGGAAACACCATATATTTT. Amino acids: CAWSVPQGNGNTIYF. Combining the CDR3 with reference TRBV30 and TRBJ1-3 gives the whole variable domain SQTIHQWPATLVQPVGSPLSLECTVEGTSNPNLYWYRQAAGRGLQLLFYSVGIGQISSEVPQNLSASRPQDRQFILSSKKLLLSDSGFYLCAWSVPQGNGNTIYFGEGSWLTVV.

The chain employs TRBV29-1 and TRBJ2-7, with D perhaps matching TRBD1 (6 bases). This CDR3 contains 16 residues. The V end was cut by 2 bases, the J end by 11 bases, with 28 bases between. Germline CDR1 is SQVTM and CDR2 is ANQGSEA. CDR3 sequence (DNA): TGCAGCGTTGAAATCGGCCTAGGTTCGTTATGGGGACACAAGTACTTC. As protein: CSVEIGLGSLWGHKYF.

In this sample, this clone turned up a few times. This chain links TRBV5-6 with TRBJ2-1; D is uncertain. Trimming shortened V by 3 bases and J by 0 bases, and 4 bases separated the two germline ends. The length of the CDR3 is 13 residues. Germline CDR1 SGHDT, CDR2 YYEEEE. The CDR3 spells CASSSRSYNEQFF. CDR3 nucleotides: TGTGCCAGCAGCTCGCGCTCCTACAATGAGCAGTTCTTC.

The gene calls are TRBV27 and TRBJ2-7; 8 bases line up with TRBD1. CDR1 is MNHEY and CDR2 is SMNVEV in the germline V gene (reference sequence). With 6 bases clipped from V and 4 bases from J, the junction kept 8 bases outside the gene matches. The CDR3 has 14 amino acids. The CDR3 loop reads CASSRQGREYEQYF. CDR3 coding DNA: TGTGCCAGCAGCCGACAGGGGCGAGAATACGAGCAGTACTTC.

The CDR3 DNA reads TGTGCCAGCACAGGAGAGGGGACACTTATTAACTATGGCTACACCTTC. Its translation: CASTGEGTLINYGYTF. V usage is TRBV2 and J usage is TRBJ1-2; maybe TRBD1 (6 bases). The CDR3 runs to 16 residues. V lost 7 bases, J lost 1 base, and 19 bases lay in between. Germline V gives CDR1 SNHLY, CDR2 FYNNEI.

The V gene is TRBV7-2, the J gene TRBJ2-1; TRBD2 matches 11 bases. The CDR3 length is 16 residues. The junction had 6 bases not matched to a gene; V was cut back by 0 bases and J by 8 bases. Per germline, CDR1 SGHTA and CDR2 FQGNSA. The CDR3 coding sequence is TGTGCCAGCAGCTTAGCAGTAGCGGGAGGGCCCCATGAGCAGTTCTTC. Translated, it gives CASSLAVAGGPHEQFF.

The V and J genes are TRBV28 and TRBJ1-5, with D maybe TRBD1 (6 bases). This CDR3 is built from 13 residues. Per the germline V gene, CDR1 is MDHEN and CDR2 is SYDVKM. CDR3 coding DNA: TGTGCTAGCGGGACAATTAGGCTTCAGCCCCAGCATTTT. Translated: CASGTIRLQPQHF.

This clone was detected only once. Written as DNA, the CDR3 is TGTGCCAGCATCCTTTCCGGCACAGATACGCAGTATTTT. Its protein is CASILSGTDTQYF. The rearrangement links TRBV28 to TRBJ2-3; D gene ambiguous. The V gene's germline CDR1 is MDHEN and CDR2 SYDVKM. Trimming took 7 bases from V and 1 from J, leaving 9 bases between them. This CDR3 spans 13 amino acids.

V gene TRBV27 combines with J gene TRBJ2-2, with 9 bases lining up with TRBD2. V was clipped by 0 bases and J by 4 bases; unmatched bases: 0. CDR3 size: 15 residues. Germline V lookup: CDR1 MNHEY, CDR2 SMNVEV (reference sequence). CDR3 bases: TGTGCCAGCAGTTTATCGCGGGGGGGCACCGGGGAGCTGTTTTTT. This translates into CASSLSRGGTGELFF.

This chain connects TRBV11-2 to TRBJ2-1; no firm D call. V was trimmed by 5 bases and J by 0 bases, leaving 17 bases between them. This CDR3 is built from 17 residues. The germline gives CDR1 SGHAT, CDR2 FQNNGV. Here the CDR3 reads CASSLLSLVSSYNEQFF. The CDR3 DNA is TGTGCCAGCAGCCTACTTTCCCTGGTGAGCTCCTACAATGAGCAGTTCTTC.

The genes are TRBV18 and TRBJ1-6; D remains ambiguous. With 3 bases removed from V and 6 bases from J, the gap between germline ends came to 9 bases. The CDR3 totals 14 residues. CDR1 is KGHSH and CDR2 is LQKENI in the germline V gene. CDR3 protein: CASSPGRLNSPLHF. The CDR3 DNA sequence: TGTGCCAGCTCACCGGGGAGACTTAATTCACCCCTCCACTTT.